This TCR beta chain comes out of a study of T cell responses to AZD1222 COVID-19 vaccine. General study findings and limits: Reports indicate that nearly half of spike-specific TCRs are directed at unmutated variant regions. Repertoire sampling happened only post peak T cell response.

This table comes from immunoSEQ multiplex PCR, and its TCRdb copy is limited to in-frame clones, with some not included. The table shows 150,000 to 250,000 clones, with 80% to 95% occurring only once. This clone was seen a single time. What it binds is not known. Germline CDR1 and CDR2: SGHNT and YYREEE (reference sequence). The V and J ends lost 1 base and 7 bases respectively, with 5 bases between them. This CDR3 is built from 11 residues. This sample comprised peripheral blood, obtained 28 days after the second AZD1222 dose. The TCR comes from an adult who received the AZD1222 COVID-19 vaccine. The chain uses TRBV5-4 and TRBJ1-2; D remains ambiguous. The CDR3, as DNA: TGTGCCAGCAGCTTGTATAGTGGCTACACCTTC. This sequence encodes CASSLYSGYTF. Complete variable domain (other parts from reference TRBV5-4 and TRBJ1-2): ETGVTQSPTHLIKTRGQQVTLRCSSQSGHNTVSWYQQALGQGPQFIFQYYREEENGRGNFPPRFSGLQFPNYSSELNVNALELDDSALYLCASSLYSGYTFGSGTRLTVV.